The clone carrying this T cell receptor (beta chain) was found many times. The V segment lost 1 base and the J segment 3 bases; nucleotides outside the gene matches: 3. CDR1 is SGHAT and CDR2 is FQNNGV in the germline V gene. The CDR3 spans 15 residues. Unique molecular identifiers tagged the TCRbeta library. TCRdb ran MiXCR on the PCR reads and lists one entry per CDR3 protein. Altogether 200,000 to 250,000 distinct CDR3 sequences are present, approximately 6.9% being singletons, with the ten largest covering more than 5.5%. The data belong to a study of T-cell reconstitution after alpha-beta-depleted transplantation in children.

The source was PBMCs, collected before TCRalphabeta/CD19-depleted stem cell transplant. The V and J genes are TRBV11-2 and TRBJ2-3, with 8 bases fitting TRBD1. The source of this sequence is a boy aged 2 to 9 with acute lymphoblastic leukemia, due to receive a stem cell transplant. In DNA form, the CDR3 reads TGTGCCAGCAGCTTAGGGACAGGGACGACAGATACGCAGTATTTT. The encoded protein is CASSLGTGTTDTQYF. Based on the CDR3 plus reference TRBV11-2 and TRBJ2-3, the full variable domain is EAGVAQSPRYKIIEKRQSVAFWCNPISGHATLYWYQQILGQGPKLLIQFQNNGVVDDSQLPKDRFSAERLKGVDSTLKIQPAKLEDSAVYLCASSLGTGTTDTQYFGPGTRLTVL.